The present T cell receptor beta chain was sequenced within a study of blood T cell repertoires in COVID-19. The V end was cut by 1 base, the J end by 8 bases, with 7 bases between. Germline CDR1 and CDR2: SGHNT and YENEEA. This CDR3 has 12 residues. Repertoires were generated with immunoSEQ multiplex PCR, while TCRdb's copy carries only in-frame clones and drops some. The sample lists about 270,000 clones; 85% to 90% were seen once. The chain joins TRBV11-3 to TRBJ2-3; a possible D gene is TRBD2 (5 bases). This TCR was sampled from a woman aged 25 to 39 with acute COVID-19. The sample was PBMCs or T cells enriched from blood (not recorded which). CDR3: CASSLAAGTQYF. CDR3 sequence (DNA): TGTGCCAGCAGCTTAGCGGCGGGTACGCAGTATTTT.